The source of this T cell receptor (beta chain) is a study of blood T cells in healthy people across ages. Each of the donors had around 10 milliliters of peripheral blood drawn into EDTA-treated Vacutainer tubes. The V gene's germline CDR1 is GTSNPN and CDR2 SVGIG (reference sequence). The length of the CDR3 is 13 residues. Trimming removed 1 base at V and 0 bases at J, with 6 bases between. A second about 7 to 11 cycle PCR used barcoded and J-beta primers. With 12 random nucleotides, a template-switch adaptor tagged each individual cDNA molecule. In TCRdb, the 5' RACE reads were re-called with MiXCR into one record per CDR3 protein. This table holds about 1.6 million distinct CDR3 sequences, 30% to 40% found once. Points from the study as a whole: Across the age range, TCR beta diversity per million T cells fell in a roughly linear way. Unsorted PBMCs ruled out conclusive naive versus antigen-experienced comparison.

Concerning this clonotype itself: Its antigen is unidentified.

The sequence was collected from a woman between 25 and 40 years old in good health. This rearrangement joins TRBV30 to TRBJ1-2, with D perhaps TRBD1 (5 bases). Sequenced sample: blood. Written as DNA, the CDR3 is TGTGCCTGGAGTGGACAGACTAACTATGGCTACACCTTC. Translating gives CAWSGQTNYGYTF.